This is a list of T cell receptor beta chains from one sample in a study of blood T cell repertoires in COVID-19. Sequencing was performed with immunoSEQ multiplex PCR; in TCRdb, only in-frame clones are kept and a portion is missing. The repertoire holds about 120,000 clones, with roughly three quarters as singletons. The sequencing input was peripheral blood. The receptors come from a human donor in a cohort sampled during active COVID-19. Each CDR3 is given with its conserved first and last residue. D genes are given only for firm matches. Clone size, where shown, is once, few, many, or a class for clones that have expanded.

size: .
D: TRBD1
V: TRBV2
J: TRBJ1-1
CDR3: CASNRQGGTEAFF
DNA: TGTGCCAGCAACCGACAGGGCGGCACTGAAGCTTTCTTT

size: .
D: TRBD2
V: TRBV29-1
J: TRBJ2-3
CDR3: CSVEDLRAGEGTDTQYF
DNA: TGCAGCGTTGAAGATCTGCGAGCGGGAGAAGGCACAGATACGCAGTATTTT

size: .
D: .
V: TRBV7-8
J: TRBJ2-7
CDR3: CASSRTGFENEQYF
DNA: TGTGCCAGCAGCAGGACGGGATTCGAAAACGAGCAGTACTTC

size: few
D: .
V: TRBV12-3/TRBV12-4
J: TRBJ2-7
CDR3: CASSVTGYEQYF
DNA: TGTGCCAGCAGTGTCACAGGCTACGAGCAGTACTTC

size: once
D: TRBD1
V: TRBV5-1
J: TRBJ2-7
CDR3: CASSLVQGSEQYF
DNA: TGCGCCAGCAGCTTGGTACAGGGGTCCGAGCAGTACTTC

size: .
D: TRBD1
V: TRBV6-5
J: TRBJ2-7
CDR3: CASSYVLDRAYEQYF
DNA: TGTGCCAGCAGTTACGTCCTGGACAGGGCCTACGAGCAGTACTTC

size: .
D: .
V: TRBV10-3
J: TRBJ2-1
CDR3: CAISEFRRELENEQFF
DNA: TGTGCCATCAGTGAATTCCGTCGGGAGTTGGAGAATGAGCAGTTCTTC

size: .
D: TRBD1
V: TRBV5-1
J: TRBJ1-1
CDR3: CASSLARGSTEAFF
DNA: TGCGCCAGCAGCTTGGCCAGGGGGAGCACTGAAGCTTTCTTT

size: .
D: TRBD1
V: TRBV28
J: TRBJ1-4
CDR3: CASSFGTGIATNEKLFF
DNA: TGTGCCAGCAGTTTCGGGACAGGTATTGCAACTAATGAAAAACTGTTTTTT

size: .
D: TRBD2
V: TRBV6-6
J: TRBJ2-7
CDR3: CASSLAGEPHYEQYF
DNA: TGTGCCAGCAGCCTAGCGGGGGAACCGCACTACGAGCAGTACTTC

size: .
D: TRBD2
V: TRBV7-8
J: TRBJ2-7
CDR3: CASSLVVSGGPYEQYF
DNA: TGTGCCAGCAGCTTAGTTGTTAGCGGGGGCCCCTACGAGCAGTACTTC

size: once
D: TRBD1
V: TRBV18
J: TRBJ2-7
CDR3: CASSPLASGGSYEQYF
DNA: TGTGCCAGCTCACCACTTGCTTCAGGGGGATCCTACGAGCAGTACTTC

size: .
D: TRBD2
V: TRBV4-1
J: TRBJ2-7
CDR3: CASSQLGTSGNPTYEQYF
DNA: TGCGCCAGCAGCCAACTCGGGACTAGCGGAAACCCTACCTACGAGCAGTACTTC

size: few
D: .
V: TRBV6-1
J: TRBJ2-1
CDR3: CASSEALALNNEQFF
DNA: TGTGCCAGCAGTGAAGCTTTAGCCCTAAACAATGAGCAGTTCTTC

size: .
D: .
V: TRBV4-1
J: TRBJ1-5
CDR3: CASSQPGSLGSNQPQHF
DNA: TGCGCCAGCAGCCAACCAGGGTCTTTGGGGAGCAATCAGCCCCAGCATTTT

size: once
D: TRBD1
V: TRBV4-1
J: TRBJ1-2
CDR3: CASSTRQGNYGYTF
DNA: TGCGCCAGCAGCACCCGACAGGGGAACTATGGCTACACCTTC

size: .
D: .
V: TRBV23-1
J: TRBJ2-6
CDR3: CASTTPHEANVLTF
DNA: TGCGCCAGCACAACTCCTCACGAGGCCAACGTCCTGACTTTC

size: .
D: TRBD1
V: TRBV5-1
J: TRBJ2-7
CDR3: CASSSGQGPPHEQYF
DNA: TGCGCCAGCAGCTCCGGACAGGGACCCCCTCACGAGCAGTACTTC

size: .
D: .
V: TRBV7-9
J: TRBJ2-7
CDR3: CASNRGLSYEQYF
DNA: TGTGCCAGCAACCGAGGCCTCTCCTACGAGCAGTACTTC

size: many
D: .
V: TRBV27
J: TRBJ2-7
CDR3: CASVATGALGEQYF
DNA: TGTGCCAGCGTTGCGACAGGTGCTTTGGGGGAGCAGTACTTC

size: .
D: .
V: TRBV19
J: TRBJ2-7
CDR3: CASRGGPMGTYEQYF
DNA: TGTGCCAGTAGGGGCGGGCCTATGGGGACCTACGAGCAGTACTTC

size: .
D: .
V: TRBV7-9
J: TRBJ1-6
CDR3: CASSAGSPLHF
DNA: TGTGCCAGCAGCGCGGGTTCACCCCTCCACTTT

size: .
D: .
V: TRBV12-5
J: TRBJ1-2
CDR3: CASGLVLGRVEDGYTF
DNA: TGTGCTAGTGGTTTGGTATTAGGCAGGGTGGAAGATGGCTACACCTTC

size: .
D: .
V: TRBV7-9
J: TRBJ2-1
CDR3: CASSLFSDSEQFF
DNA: TGTGCCAGCAGCTTGTTTTCGGACAGTGAGCAGTTCTTC

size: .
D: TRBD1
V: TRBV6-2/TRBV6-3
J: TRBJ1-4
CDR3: CASSYNSGTGNEKLFF
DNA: TGTGCCAGCAGTTACAATTCCGGGACAGGGAATGAAAAACTGTTTTTT

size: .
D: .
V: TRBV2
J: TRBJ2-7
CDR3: CASIPSGQRASYEQYF
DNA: TGTGCCAGCATCCCTTCGGGTCAGCGGGCCTCCTACGAGCAGTACTTC

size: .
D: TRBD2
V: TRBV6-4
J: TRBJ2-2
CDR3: CASRELAGANTGELFF
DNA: TGTGCCAGCAGAGAATTAGCGGGGGCCAACACCGGGGAGCTGTTTTTT

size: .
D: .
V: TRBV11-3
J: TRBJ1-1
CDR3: CASSPQTGTEAFF
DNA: TGTGCCAGCAGCCCCCAGACAGGAACTGAAGCTTTCTTT

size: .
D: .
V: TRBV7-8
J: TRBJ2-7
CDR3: CASSLARTDSYEQYF
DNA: TGTGCCAGCAGCTTAGCCCGGACTGACTCCTACGAGCAGTACTTC

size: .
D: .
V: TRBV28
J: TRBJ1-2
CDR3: CASSHAGGYGYTF
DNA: TGTGCCAGCAGCCACGCGGGGGGCTATGGCTACACCTTC

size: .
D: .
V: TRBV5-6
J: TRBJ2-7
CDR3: CASSLWLRVANEQYF
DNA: TGTGCCAGCAGCTTGTGGCTCAGGGTAGCAAACGAGCAGTACTTC

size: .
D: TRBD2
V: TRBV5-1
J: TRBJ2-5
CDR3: CASSLAGGLAGVRETQYF
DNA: TGCGCCAGCAGCTTGGCCGGGGGACTAGCGGGAGTTAGAGAGACCCAGTACTTC

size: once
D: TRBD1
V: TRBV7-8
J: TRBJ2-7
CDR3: CASSFPGQASYEQYF
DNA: TGTGCCAGCAGCTTCCCGGGACAGGCCTCCTACGAGCAGTACTTC

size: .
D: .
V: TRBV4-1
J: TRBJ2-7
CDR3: CASSQDLLYEQYF
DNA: TGCGCCAGCAGCCAAGATCTTCTATACGAGCAGTACTTC

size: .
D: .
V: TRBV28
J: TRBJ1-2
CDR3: CASSFSGRDYGYTF
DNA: TGTGCCAGCAGCTTCTCCGGACGGGATTATGGCTACACCTTC

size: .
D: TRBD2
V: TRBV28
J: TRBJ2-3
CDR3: CASGFGGRATDTQYF
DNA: TGTGCCAGCGGCTTCGGCGGGAGGGCCACAGATACGCAGTATTTT

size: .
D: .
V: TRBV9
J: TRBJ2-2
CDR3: CASSVGDRGTGELFF
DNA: TGTGCCAGCAGCGTAGGCGACCGGGGAACCGGGGAGCTGTTTTTT

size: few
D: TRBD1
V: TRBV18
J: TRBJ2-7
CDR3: CASSADRGLYEQYF
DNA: TGTGCCAGCTCAGCGGACAGGGGGCTCTACGAGCAGTACTTC

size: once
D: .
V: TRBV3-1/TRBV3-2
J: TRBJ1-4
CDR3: CASSNQGVSNEKLFF
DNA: TGTGCCAGCAGCAATCAGGGTGTGTCTAATGAAAAACTGTTTTTT

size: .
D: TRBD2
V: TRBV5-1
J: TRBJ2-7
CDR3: CASSPGLAGTYEQYF
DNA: TGCGCCAGCAGCCCGGGACTAGCGGGTACCTACGAGCAGTACTTC

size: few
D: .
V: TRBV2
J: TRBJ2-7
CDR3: CASTRQKGYEQYF
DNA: TGTGCCAGCACAAGACAGAAGGGTTACGAGCAGTACTTC

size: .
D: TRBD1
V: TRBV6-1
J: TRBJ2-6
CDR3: CASSVDRGYSGANVLTF
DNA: TGTGCCAGCAGTGTAGACAGGGGGTACTCTGGGGCCAACGTCCTGACTTTC

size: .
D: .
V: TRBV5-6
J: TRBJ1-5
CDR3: CASSLRMASNQPQHF
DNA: TGTGCCAGCAGCTTGCGCATGGCTAGCAATCAGCCCCAGCATTTT

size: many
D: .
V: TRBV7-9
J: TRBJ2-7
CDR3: CASSLAPEGGREQYF
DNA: TGTGCCAGCAGCTTAGCGCCGGAGGGGGGGCGCGAGCAGTACTTC

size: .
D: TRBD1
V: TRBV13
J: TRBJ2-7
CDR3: CASSSGTGLNEQYF
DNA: TGTGCCAGCAGCTCTGGGACAGGGCTGAACGAGCAGTACTTC

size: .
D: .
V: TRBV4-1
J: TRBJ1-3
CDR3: CASSQDSGTGNTIYF
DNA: TGCGCCAGCAGCCAAGATTCAGGAACTGGAAACACCATATATTTT

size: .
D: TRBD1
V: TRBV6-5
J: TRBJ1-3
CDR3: CASSRQGSGNTIYF
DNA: TGTGCCAGCAGTCGACAGGGCTCTGGAAACACCATATATTTT